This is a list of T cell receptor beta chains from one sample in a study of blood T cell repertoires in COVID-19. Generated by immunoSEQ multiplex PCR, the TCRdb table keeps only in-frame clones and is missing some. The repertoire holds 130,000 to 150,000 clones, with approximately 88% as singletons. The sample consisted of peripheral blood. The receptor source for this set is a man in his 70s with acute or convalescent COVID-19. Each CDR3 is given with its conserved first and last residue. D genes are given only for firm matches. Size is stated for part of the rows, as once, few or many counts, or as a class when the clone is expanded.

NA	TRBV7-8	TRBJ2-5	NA	TGTGCCAGCAGCTCCTTTCAGGGAGAGACCCAGTACTTC	CASSSFQGETQYF
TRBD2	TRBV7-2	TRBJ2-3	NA	TGTGCCAGCAGCTTAAGGAGTAAGCGGGGTGAAACAGATACGCAGTATTTT	CASSLRSKRGETDTQYF
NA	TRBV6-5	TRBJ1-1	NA	TGTGCCAGCAGTTTAACCAGGGAAAAGAACACTGAAGCTTTCTTT	CASSLTREKNTEAFF
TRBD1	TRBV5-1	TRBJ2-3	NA	TGCGCCAGCAGCTTGCAACAGGGGGTGACAGATACGCAGTATTTT	CASSLQQGVTDTQYF
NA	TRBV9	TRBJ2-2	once	TGTGCCAGCAAGCGAGGAACCACGGAGGTCGGGGAGCTGTTTTTT	CASKRGTTEVGELFF
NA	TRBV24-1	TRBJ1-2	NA	TGTGCCACCAGGGCGGGGAGAGGCGTTAACTATGGCTACACCTTC	CATRAGRGVNYGYTF
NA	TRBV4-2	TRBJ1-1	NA	TGTGCCAGCAGCCAAGATGGGGCGGGAGCTGAAGCTTTCTTT	CASSQDGAGAEAFF
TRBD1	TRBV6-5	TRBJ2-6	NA	TGTGCCACCAGGGGGAGCGGGGCCAACGTCCTGACTTTC	CATRGSGANVLTF
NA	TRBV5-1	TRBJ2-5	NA	TGCGCCAGCAGCTTGATGACGCGGGGACAGCAAGAGACCCAGTACTTC	CASSLMTRGQQETQYF
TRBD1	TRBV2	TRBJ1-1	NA	TGTGCCAGCAGGGGGCTTACAGGGGCCGGGAACACTGAAGCTTTCTTT	CASRGLTGAGNTEAFF
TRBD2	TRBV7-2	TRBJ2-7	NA	TGTGCCAGCAGCTGGGTAGCGGGAGGGGTTGGGGACGAGCAGTACTTC	CASSWVAGGVGDEQYF
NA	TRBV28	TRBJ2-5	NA	TGTGCCAGCAGCCTTACAGGACCCATGGAGACCCAGTACTTC	CASSLTGPMETQYF
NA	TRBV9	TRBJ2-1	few	TGTGCCAGCAGCCCTACTAGCTTCCCCTACAATGAGCAGTTCTTC	CASSPTSFPYNEQFF
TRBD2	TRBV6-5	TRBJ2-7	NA	TGTGCCACCCGGGACTACCTTGACTACGAGCAGTACTTC	CATRDYLDYEQYF
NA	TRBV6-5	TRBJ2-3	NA	TGTGCCAGCAGTCCGACTTCGGGAGATACGCAGTATTTT	CASSPTSGDTQYF
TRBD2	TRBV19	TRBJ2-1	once	TGTGCCAGTAGTATAGGGACTAGGCTCGATGAGCAGTTCTTC	CASSIGTRLDEQFF
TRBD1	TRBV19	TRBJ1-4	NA	TGTGCCAGTCCGGACAGGGACGGTGAAAAACTGTTTTTT	CASPDRDGEKLFF
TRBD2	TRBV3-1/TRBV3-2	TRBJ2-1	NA	TGTGCCAGCAGCCGGAGCGGGAGGCGCGACAATGAGCAGTTCTTC	CASSRSGRRDNEQFF